This T cell receptor beta chain was sequenced during a study of identical twins. Study outcomes and limitations: Within cord blood, abundant beta clonotypes carried fewer insertions, but memory repertoires showed no such trend. Excess sharing between twins was weaker in beta out-of-frame sequences. Where out-of-frame alpha sequences were twin-shared, they showed excess low generation probability. Models underestimated out-of-frame TCR alpha sharing in monozygotic twins.

This clonotype was counted between two and nine times. Its antigen is unidentified. TCRdb ran MiXCR on the 5' RACE reads and lists one entry per CDR3 protein. This table holds about 210,000 distinct CDR3 sequences, around a tenth found once. Germline assignment: CDR1 SGHTA and CDR2 FQGNSA. CDR3 length: 13 amino acids. The J segment lost 12 bases and the V segment lost 4 bases, leaving 10 bases of the junction unmatched. This receptor was taken from a woman younger than 35 in good health. V usage is TRBV7-2 and J usage is TRBJ2-7; TRBD1 aligns across 9 bases. The sequenced sample consisted of memory (CD45RO+) T cells sorted from blood. In DNA, the CDR3 is TGTGCCAGCAGCTATCGGACAGGGGAAATAGCGTACTTC. Residues: CASSYRTGEIAYF. The whole variable domain, filled in from reference TRBV7-2 and TRBJ2-7, reads GAGVSQSPSNKVTEKGKDVELRCDPISGHTALYWYRQSLGQGLEFLIYFQGNSAPDKSGLPSDRFSAERTGGSVSTLTIQRTQQEDSAVYLCASSYRTGEIAYFGPGTRLTVT.